This TCR beta chain is drawn from a study of cytomegalovirus exposure and HLA in healthy donors. Study-wide points: The majority of TCR sequences were rare, yet some public TCRs appeared in many donors.

Details on this clone: Its antigen is currently unknown.

PCR amplification relied on 60 Vbeta primers (plus 13 Jbeta primers). The data were produced by immunoSEQ multiplex PCR, yet TCRdb's version contains in-frame clones alone and is incomplete. This table holds 150,000 to 200,000 clones, 80% to 85% found once. V was clipped by 1 base and J by 1 base; unmatched bases: 7. Germline V gene data show CDR1 as ENHRY and CDR2 as SYGVKD. This CDR3 contains 18 residues. This rearrangement joins TRBV10-3 to TRBJ2-3, with 11 bases matching TRBD2. The sequence derives from a woman aged 25 to 45 in good health and CMV-seronegative. Sequencing was carried out using PBMCs. This CDR3 reads CAISEFSGRAGGTDTQYF. In nucleotides, the CDR3 is TGTGCCATCAGTGAGTTTAGCGGGAGGGCCGGGGGCACAGATACGCAGTATTTT.